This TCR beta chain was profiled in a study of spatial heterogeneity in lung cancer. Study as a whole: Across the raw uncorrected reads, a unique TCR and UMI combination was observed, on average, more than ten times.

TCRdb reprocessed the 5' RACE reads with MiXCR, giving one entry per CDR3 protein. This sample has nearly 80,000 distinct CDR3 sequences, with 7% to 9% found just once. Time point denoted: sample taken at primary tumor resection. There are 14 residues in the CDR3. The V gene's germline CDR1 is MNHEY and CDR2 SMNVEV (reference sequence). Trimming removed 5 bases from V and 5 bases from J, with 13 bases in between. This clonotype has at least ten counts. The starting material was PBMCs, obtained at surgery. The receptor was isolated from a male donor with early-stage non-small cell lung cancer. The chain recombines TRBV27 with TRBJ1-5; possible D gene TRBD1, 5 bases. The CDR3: CASSLLGDHQPQHF. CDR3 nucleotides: TGTGCCAGCAGTCTCCTAGGGGACCATCAGCCCCAGCATTTT.